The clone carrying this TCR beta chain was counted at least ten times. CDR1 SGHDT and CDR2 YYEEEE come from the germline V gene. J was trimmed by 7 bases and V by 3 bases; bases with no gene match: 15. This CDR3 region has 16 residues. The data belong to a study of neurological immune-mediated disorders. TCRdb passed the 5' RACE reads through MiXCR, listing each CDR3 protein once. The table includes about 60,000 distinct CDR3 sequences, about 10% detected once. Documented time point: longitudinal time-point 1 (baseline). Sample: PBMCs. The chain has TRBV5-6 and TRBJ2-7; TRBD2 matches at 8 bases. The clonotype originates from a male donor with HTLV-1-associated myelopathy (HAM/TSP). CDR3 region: CASSWFPAGAPREQYF. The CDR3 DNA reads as TGTGCCAGCAGCTGGTTCCCAGCGGGGGCCCCTCGTGAGCAGTACTTC.